This T cell receptor beta chain was sequenced for a study of OX40 agonist ivuxolimab in advanced cancers. The wider study: Past anti-PD-1, anti-PD-L1 or anti-CTLA-4 therapy was accepted, and 40% had received some. Two cutaneous melanoma patients and one hepatocellular carcinoma patient, three in all, had partial responses. General study findings and limits: Several nonresponders also turned out to have low normalized T-cell clonal expansion.

The CDR3 length is 13 residues. The germline V gene has CDR1 SGHAT and CDR2 FQNNGV. V dropped 7 bases and J dropped 1 base, with 7 bases sitting between them. No patient had autoimmune disease or received systemic immunosuppression. Sequenced by immunoSEQ multiplex PCR; TCRdb stores in-frame clones only, minus some. The repertoire has roughly 65,000 clones, more than 75% of them found once; the top ten carry 0.35% to 0.45%. Turning to this clone: Its antigen is currently unknown.

The V and J genes are TRBV11-2 and TRBJ2-2; tentatively, D is TRBD1 (5 bases). The TCR comes from an adult with an advanced solid tumor such as melanoma, head and neck, liver or kidney cancer. Source: CD4+ or CD8+ T cells sorted from blood, taken in a trial of the OX40 agonist ivuxolimab. The CDR3 spells CASIQGNTGELFF. CDR3 DNA: TGTGCCAGCATCCAGGGGAACACCGGGGAGCTGTTTTTT.